This TCR beta chain stems from a study of breast tumors, draining lymph nodes, adjacent tissues (TCRdb year 2016). Context from the whole study: TCR beta repertoires were compared across tumor, adjacent nontumor tissue and axillary lymph nodes obtained from breast cancer patients. In human breast cancer, the study set out to evaluate how tumor, surrounding tissue and draining lymph node repertoires relate to one another and whether T cells may move between these sites. The paper as a whole reports these results and caveats: The similarity between tumor and nontumor tissue repertoires was significantly greater in luminal-like breast cancer than in basal-like breast cancer. T-cell repertoire diversity in tumors was found to be lower than in lymph nodes but higher than in nontumor tissue, and preferential V and J gene usage was observed. The conclusion that tumor T cells originate in lymph nodes was framed as consistent with a hypothesis rather than directly demonstrated. A scenario in which most tumor T cells derive from the lymph node and then expand within tumor tissue was judged to be consistent with the data.

Lymph node samples were obtained from the axillary draining lymph nodes of breast cancer patients. CDR1 and CDR2 were assigned from the germline V gene as SGHRS and YFSETQ. The CDR3, from cysteine to phenylalanine, totals 20 residues. Solely the CDR3 DNA is kept, with 60 bases framed from the first base. Trimming removed 3 bases from V and 4 bases from J; the gene matches leave 19 bases unexplained. The sample was run on an Illumina HiSeq 2000. TCR beta chain libraries were generated by multiplex PCR amplification. The amplified TCR beta chain products were analyzed by high-throughput sequencing. TCRdb reprocessing: public reads trimmed at Q25 with fastp, clones called with MiXCR, in-frame beta chains kept. CDR3 protein sequences are deduplicated, and each keeps its most common genes and DNA. This sample holds about 180,000 distinct CDR3 sequences; 33% were observed only once. The ten largest clonotypes hold 3.8% of the sample.

This clonotype was detected ten times or more. Its antigen has not been determined. No much larger clonotype is one base removed from it; base qualities were not supplied. Source material: axillary lymph node tissue. The rearranged chain carries TRBV5-1 and TRBJ2-1, with 10 junctional bases fitting TRBD2. The sequence derives from a female donor with breast cancer. Some clones in this sample may be carry-over from other donors' samples. CDR3 region: CASSSGQLAGPYGVYNEQFF. The nucleotide sequence reads as follows: TGCGCCAGCAGCTCTGGGCAACTAGCGGGACCCTACGGGGTTTACAATGAGCAGTTCTTC. Joined to the reference TRBV5-1 and TRBJ2-1 proteins, this CDR3 gives the full variable domain: KAGVTQTPRYLIKTRGQQVTLSCSPISGHRSVSWYQQTPGQGLQFLFEYFSETQRNKGNFPGRFSGRQFSNSRSEMNVSTLELGDSALYLCASSSGQLAGPYGVYNEQFFGPGTRLTVL.